This T cell receptor beta chain appears in the sequencing data of a study of T cells in Graves' hyperthyroidism and ophthalmopathy. This clonotype was seen only a few times. Germline trimming cut 4 bases from V and 6 bases from J; bases unmatched to any gene: 6. The V gene's germline CDR1 is GTSNPN and CDR2 SVGIG (reference sequence). The CDR3 totals 13 residues. What was amplified from RNA transcripts were TCR beta CDR3 regions. The HTBI set primed first-round TCR CDR3 RT-PCR. TCRdb itself ran the multiplex PCR reads through MiXCR, one entry per CDR3 protein. Here the sample spans fewer than 600,000 distinct CDR3 sequences, approximately 14% being singletons.

Material: blood. The source of this sequence is a woman aged 35 to 49 with Graves' hyperthyroidism. The V call is TRBV30, the J call TRBJ1-5; 7 positions agree with TRBD1. The CDR3 DNA reads as TGTGCCTGGAACGGACAGGAGGGTCAGCCCCAGCATTTT. Translating it yields CAWNGQEGQPQHF.